One TCR beta chain is described in this entry. Its antigen is as yet unknown. TCRdb's table, derived via immunoSEQ multiplex PCR, lists solely in-frame clones and lacks some. The data hold 45,000 to 55,000 clones, with more than 80% observed a single time. This sample is drawn from a study of OX40 agonist ivuxolimab in advanced cancers. Overall study results and limits: CD4+ T cells averaged fewer expanded clones than CD8+ T cells.

Blood got drawn at baseline, again on cycle 4 day 1, and then on cycle 7 day 1. This sample comprised CD4+ or CD8+ T cells sorted from blood, obtained in a trial of the OX40 agonist ivuxolimab. The receptor's source is an adult with an advanced solid tumor such as melanoma, head and neck, liver or kidney cancer.

CDR3 sequence: CASATGPYGYTF. CDR3 bases: TGTGCCAGTGCTACAGGGCCCTATGGCTACACCTTC. The chain employs TRBV19 and TRBJ1-2; tentative D call: TRBD1 (6 bases). Trimming took 8 bases from V and 4 from J, leaving 11 bases between them. The CDR3 has 12 residues. Germline assignment: CDR1 LNHDA and CDR2 SQIVND (reference sequence).